This TCR beta chain was obtained from a study of blood T cell repertoires in COVID-19. At the level of the study: Spain, Italy and the United States supplied samples that represented acute and convalescent COVID-19. PBMCs, B-cell-depleted T cells, or T cells provided the cDNA or gDNA that made up the material.

Study processing details: The authors estimated nucleated cell counts from reference gene primer amplification. TCRdb keeps only in-frame clones here, not all; method: immunoSEQ multiplex PCR. The V and J calls and the clone size are those of that table, but D and trimming were determined from the DNA. Found here are some 46,000 clones, 70% to 90% of them singletons; the top ten hold under 40%. Per germline, CDR1 LGHNA and CDR2 YNFKEQ. V lost 4 bases and J lost 1; bases outside the gene matches: 4. This CDR3 contains 15 residues. Seattle patient enrollment occurred during active infection, with longitudinal follow-up thereafter.

This chain uses TRBV4-2 with TRBJ2-5; 9 positions match TRBD2. The TCR comes from a woman aged 80 or older with COVID-19, enrolled during active disease. The specimen sequenced was peripheral blood. The DNA of the CDR3 is TGTGCCAGCAGCCCGGGACTAGCCCTCCAAGAGACCCAGTACTTC. Translating it yields CASSPGLALQETQYF.